One and the same sample provided the 30 T cell receptor beta chains below, sequenced in a study of T-cell memory formation after mild COVID-19. Using its own MiXCR run on the 5' RACE reads, TCRdb lists one record per CDR3 protein. Of about 290,000 distinct CDR3 sequences listed, approximately 15% are singletons. Sequenced material: PBMCs or a T cell subset sorted from them (not recorded which). These receptor sequences come from a man aged 18 to 29 who had mild COVID-19 (a few samples of this study predate the infection). Cell type and time point are not known.

The chain is built from TRBV2 and TRBJ1-3, with D hard to call. The germline V gene has CDR1 SNHLY and CDR2 FYNNEI. The CDR3 length is 15 residues. With 1 base removed from V and 0 bases from J, the gap between germline ends came to 7 bases. In DNA, the CDR3 is TGTGCCAGCAGTGAAGGGGGTTACTCTGGAAACACCATATATTTT. Translation gives CASSEGGYSGNTIYF.

The genes are TRBV7-2 and TRBJ2-5; D remains ambiguous. CDR1 SGHTA and CDR2 FQGNSA come from the germline V gene. The CDR3 length is 14 residues. The V end was cut by 1 base, the J end by 4 bases, with 10 bases between. In nucleotides, the CDR3 is TGTGCCAGCAGCTTAGGAAGCGATCGAGAGACCCAGTACTTC. This translates into CASSLGSDRETQYF.

At least ten counts were recorded for this clonotype. The chain couples TRBV5-1 to TRBJ2-7; D tentatively fits TRBD1 or TRBD2 (5 bases each). CDR3 size: 14 residues. The germline gives CDR1 SGHRS, CDR2 YFSETQ. Deletions cut 1 base from V and 6 bases from J, with 14 bases between. The CDR3 protein is CASSLRGVGIEQYF. The CDR3 nucleotides are TGCGCCAGCAGCTTGCGGGGCGTCGGTATCGAGCAGTACTTC.

This sequence joins TRBV6-2 or TRBV6-3 and TRBJ2-6; 7 nucleotides line up with TRBD1. The CDR3 contains 15 residues. CDR1 is MNHEY and CDR2 is SVGEGT in the germline V gene. V lost 6 bases to trimming and J lost 0 bases; unmatched junction nucleotides: 2. CDR3 DNA sequence: TGTGCCAGCAGGGGGACAGTCTCTGGGGCCAACGTCCTGACTTTC. Translated: CASRGTVSGANVLTF.

The DNA for the CDR3 is TGTGCCAGCAATAGCAAGACAGGGAGCGAGCAGTACGTC. Translated, it gives CASNSKTGSEQYV. V and J are TRBV27 and TRBJ2-7; 7 nucleotides match TRBD1. Per the germline V gene, CDR1 is MNHEY and CDR2 is SMNVEV (reference sequence). The CDR3 spans 13 residues. The V and J ends lost 7 bases and 6 bases, in that order; junction bases with no gene match: 9.

This clonotype was seen more than once but under ten times. V is TRBV25-1 and J is TRBJ1-4; D is unresolved. This CDR3 is built from 14 residues. Between the trimmed V and J ends, which lost 1 base and 3 bases, there was a span of 6 bases. The V gene's germline CDR1 is MGHDK and CDR2 SYGVNS. CDR3 in amino acids: CASSESLANEKLFF. The CDR3 DNA reads TGTGCCAGCAGTGAATCTTTAGCTAATGAAAAACTGTTTTTT.

In nucleotides, the CDR3 is TGCGCCAGCAGCTTCCGTAGGACTAGCGGCTTGAGCTCCTACAATGAGCAGTTCTTC. Its protein is CASSFRRTSGLSSYNEQFF. This sequence joins TRBV5-1 and TRBJ2-1; 10 bases match TRBD2. This CDR3 spans 19 amino acids. Germline loops: CDR1 SGHRS, CDR2 YFSETQ. V lost 2 bases and J lost 0; bases outside the gene matches: 11.

The rearrangement joins TRBV12-3 or TRBV12-4 to TRBJ2-1; D perhaps matches TRBD2 (5 bases). There are 13 residues in the CDR3. The ends were cut back, 0 bases at V and 8 bases at J, with 8 bases in the middle. CDR3 DNA sequence: TGTGCCAGCAGTTTAGCCGGGAACCATGAGCAGTTCTTC. Residues: CASSLAGNHEQFF.

In this sample, this clonotype turned up many times. This chain uses TRBV4-1 with TRBJ1-2; tentatively, D is TRBD1 (5 bases). The V end lost 3 bases, the J end lost 2 bases, and 13 bases lay between the germline ends. Germline CDR1 reads MGHRA; CDR2 reads YSYEKL. This CDR3 has 15 amino acids. CDR3 nucleotides: TGCGCCAGCAGCCAGACGACAGAATCAAACTATGGCTACACCTTC. This sequence encodes CASSQTTESNYGYTF.

The J gene is TRBJ2-7, the V gene TRBV20-1; maybe TRBD2 (5 bases). CDR1 is DFQATT and CDR2 is SNEGSKA in the germline V gene (reference sequence). The CDR3 spans 13 residues. V was pared by 4 bases and J by 2 bases, with 12 bases between. The CDR3 DNA is TGCAGTGCTAACCCGGGGTTCACCTACGAGCAGTACTTC. Amino acid sequence: CSANPGFTYEQYF.

The chain employs TRBV5-1 and TRBJ2-1; D possibly uses TRBD1 or TRBD2 (6 bases each). Germline lookup yields CDR1 SGHRS and CDR2 YFSETQ. This CDR3 region has 15 residues. The V gene lost 0 bases and the J gene lost 9 bases, with 16 bases spanning the gap. In DNA, the CDR3 is TGCGCCAGCAGCTTGGGGGGGGCCGGAAACCGTGAGCAGTTCTTC. It encodes CASSLGGAGNREQFF.

This clonotype was found many times. This chain uses TRBV5-1 with TRBJ2-2; perhaps TRBD2 as D (6 bases). Germline values: CDR1 SGHRS, CDR2 YFSETQ. With 6 bases removed from V and 3 bases from J, the gap between germline ends came to 12 bases. This CDR3 comprises 14 residues. The CDR3 DNA reads TGCGCCAGCACCGAAGGAGGGGACACCGGGGAGCTGTTTTTT. This encodes CASTEGGDTGELFF.

This clonotype was observed many times. The chain is built from TRBV4-3 and TRBJ1-5; D ambiguous. Trimming took 0 bases from V and 6 from J, leaving 6 bases between them. Looked up from germline, CDR1 is LGHNA and CDR2 is YSLEER. The CDR3 has 13 residues. CDR3 coding DNA: TGCGCCAGCAGCCAAGATCGGGGTCAGCCCCAGCATTTT. Protein: CASSQDRGQPQHF.

The chain couples TRBV4-2 to TRBJ2-3; D is undetermined. CDR1 is LGHNA, CDR2 YNFKEQ, per germline. The CDR3 spans 18 residues. Trimming took 2 bases from V and 0 from J, leaving 18 bases between them. The CDR3 DNA follows: TGTGCCAGCAGCCAATATCCGTCCAACTTAGCTAGCACAGATACGCAGTATTTT. It translates to CASSQYPSNLASTDTQYF.

The chain recombines TRBV9 with TRBJ2-1, with no clear D. This CDR3 has 15 residues. V was shortened by 3 bases and J by 0 bases, with 10 bases between the two germline ends. CDR1 SGDLS and CDR2 YYNGEE come from the germline V gene. The CDR3 DNA follows: TGTGCCAGCAGCGCCGATTGGAGCTCCTACAATGAGCAGTTCTTC. Amino acids: CASSADWSSYNEQFF. Variable domain in full (rest from reference TRBV9 and TRBJ2-1): DSGVTQTPKHLITATGQRVTLRCSPRSGDLSVYWYQQSLDQGLQFLIQYYNGEERAKGNILERFSAQQFPDLHSELNLSSLELGDSALYFCASSADWSSYNEQFFGPGTRLTVL.

This chain joins TRBV7-9 and TRBJ2-2; D is tentatively TRBD1 or TRBD2 (5 bases each). V lost 5 bases and J 7 bases, leaving 14 bases between the germline ends. This CDR3 is built from 14 residues. The germline CDR1 and CDR2 sequences are SEHNR and FQNEAQ (reference sequence). Written as DNA, the CDR3 is TGTGCCAGCAGCGGGGGACGGAGGATCGGGGAGCTGTTTTTT. Residues: CASSGGRRIGELFF.

The chain combines TRBV7-2 with TRBJ2-7; D gene uncertain. The CDR3 spans 14 residues. V was clipped by 2 bases and J by 2 bases, with 10 bases between them. Germline lookup yields CDR1 SGHTA and CDR2 FQGNSA. The CDR3 region has the DNA TGTGCCAGCAGCTTACAGGCAAACACCTACGAGCAGTACTTC. It codes for CASSLQANTYEQYF.

The chain couples TRBV7-2 to TRBJ1-5; 7 bases match TRBD1. The V gene end was trimmed by 4 bases and the J gene end by 7 bases; junction bases not matched to a gene: 7. There are 14 residues in the CDR3. Germline CDR1 reads SGHTA; CDR2 reads FQGNSA. CDR3 in DNA: TGTGCCAGCAGCTCCGACAGGGTAGGACAGCCCCAGCATTTT. Translation gives CASSSDRVGQPQHF.

This clonotype was counted between two and nine times. The chain joins TRBV7-2 to TRBJ2-1; 7 positions match TRBD2. With 4 bases clipped from V and 12 bases from J, the junction kept 15 bases outside the gene matches. This CDR3 is 15 amino acids long. CDR1 is SGHTA and CDR2 is FQGNSA in the germline V gene. The CDR3 sequence: CASSSRGAGDFVQFF. The CDR3 DNA is TGTGCCAGCAGCTCTAGAGGTGCGGGGGATTTTGTGCAGTTCTTC.

This clonotype was detected only a few times. The chain couples TRBV5-5 to TRBJ1-2, with TRBD1 matching over 7 bases. Looked up from germline, CDR1 is SGHKS and CDR2 is YYEKEE (reference sequence). With 4 bases clipped from V and 1 base from J, the junction kept 7 bases outside the gene matches. The CDR3 runs to 15 residues. The chain's CDR3 is CASSPRTGVNYGYTF. Written as DNA, the CDR3 is TGTGCCAGCAGCCCGCGGACAGGAGTTAACTATGGCTACACCTTC.

This clonotype was seen more than once but under ten times. J is TRBJ2-3 and V is TRBV5-1; D unresolved. The CDR3 is 14 residues long. Trimming removed 1 base at V and 1 base at J, with 7 bases between. CDR1 and CDR2 (germline): SGHRS, YFSETQ. This CDR3 is CASSLLRGTDTQYF. CDR3 in DNA: TGCGCCAGCAGCTTGCTGCGAGGCACAGATACGCAGTATTTT. Filled out from reference TRBV5-1 and TRBJ2-3, the complete variable domain reads KAGVTQTPRYLIKTRGQQVTLSCSPISGHRSVSWYQQTPGQGLQFLFEYFSETQRNKGNFPGRFSGRQFSNSRSEMNVSTLELGDSALYLCASSLLRGTDTQYFGPGTRLTVL.

The rearrangement joins TRBV7-2 to TRBJ1-4; D not resolved. The germline CDR1 and CDR2 sequences are SGHTA and FQGNSA. Trimming took off 1 base at V and 10 bases at J, with 10 bases between the two ends. The CDR3 spans 13 residues. The CDR3 sequence is CASSLGLEGKLFF. The DNA of the CDR3 is TGTGCCAGCAGCTTAGGGTTAGAGGGAAAACTGTTTTTT.

The chain carries TRBV20-1 and TRBJ1-4; TRBD1 agrees at 8 bases. CDR1 and CDR2 from the germline V gene are DFQATT and SNEGSKA (reference sequence). The CDR3 is 15 amino acids. V was clipped by 5 bases and J by 5 bases; unmatched bases: 10. CDR3 DNA: TGCAGTGCTGTCCACAGGGGGACGGGGAATGAAAAACTGTTTTTT. Its translation is CSAVHRGTGNEKLFF.

The J gene is TRBJ2-7, the V gene TRBV5-1; 9 bases map to TRBD1. J gave up 5 bases and V 1 base, and 7 bases lay outside the gene matches. Germline V gene sequence: CDR1 SGHRS, CDR2 YFSETQ. The CDR3 contains 15 residues. CDR3 DNA sequence: TGCGCCAGCAGCTTGCTTTCGGGACAGGGAGACGAGCAGTACTTC. Translated, it gives CASSLLSGQGDEQYF.

This clonotype occurred many times. This rearrangement joins TRBV7-9 to TRBJ2-3, with unresolved D. This CDR3 has 14 amino acids. Trimming shortened V by 5 bases and J by 0 bases, and 9 bases separated the two germline ends. The germline CDR1 and CDR2 sequences are SEHNR and FQNEAQ (reference sequence). The CDR3 spells CASSGDISTDTQYF. The CDR3 nucleotides are TGTGCCAGCAGCGGAGACATAAGCACAGATACGCAGTATTTT. Drawing the rest from reference TRBV7-9 and TRBJ2-3, the complete variable domain is DTGVSQNPRHKITKRGQNVTFRCDPISEHNRLYWYRQTLGQGPEFLTYFQNEAQLEKSRLLSDRFSAERPKGSFSTLEIQRTEQGDSAMYLCASSGDISTDTQYFGPGTRLTVL.

The genes are TRBV7-2 and TRBJ2-1; the match to TRBD2 covers 7 bases. The CDR3 runs to 16 residues. The junction had 16 bases not matched to a gene; V was cut back by 10 bases and J by 4 bases. Germline-derived CDR1 and CDR2 are SGHTA and FQGNSA. This CDR3 is CAILQWATGRYNEQFF. The DNA of the CDR3 is TGTGCCATCCTCCAGTGGGCAACCGGGAGGTACAATGAGCAGTTCTTC.

This clonotype came up a few times. V and J are TRBV20-1 and TRBJ2-5; D call uncertain. This CDR3 has 12 residues. Between the trimmed V and J ends, which lost 4 bases and 1 base, there was a span of 7 bases. Germline-derived CDR1 and CDR2 are DFQATT and SNEGSKA (reference sequence). The DNA for the CDR3 is TGCAGTGCTACCGGATTCCAAGAGACCCAGTACTTC. It is translated as CSATGFQETQYF.

This clonotype was seen a handful of times. The rearrangement uses TRBV5-1 and TRBJ2-5; no clear D. CDR1 and CDR2 from the germline V gene are SGHRS and YFSETQ. The CDR3 spans 14 residues. V was clipped by 4 bases and J by 4 bases, with 14 bases between them. CDR3 amino acids: CASSPTSPLETQYF. The CDR3 nucleotides are TGCGCCAGCAGCCCCACCAGTCCGTTAGAGACCCAGTACTTC.

In this sample, this clonotype turned up a few times. The rearrangement uses TRBV7-9 and TRBJ1-2, with unresolved D. The germline gives CDR1 SEHNR, CDR2 FQNEAQ (reference sequence). The CDR3 loop spans 11 amino acids. V was clipped by 5 bases and J by 8 bases, with 9 bases between them. CDR3 protein: CASSPSGGYTF. DNA of the CDR3: TGTGCCAGCAGCCCGTCAGGAGGCTACACCTTC.

This clonotype appeared many times. V usage is TRBV4-3 and J usage is TRBJ1-3; TRBD1 might be the D (5 bases). Germline values: CDR1 LGHNA, CDR2 YSLEER. The CDR3 has 17 amino acids. Trimming cost V 0 bases and J 3 bases, with 15 bases left between them. CDR3 sequence (DNA): TGCGCCAGCAGCCAAGACACCCGACAGTTATTTGGAAACACCATATATTTT. Translating gives CASSQDTRQLFGNTIYF.